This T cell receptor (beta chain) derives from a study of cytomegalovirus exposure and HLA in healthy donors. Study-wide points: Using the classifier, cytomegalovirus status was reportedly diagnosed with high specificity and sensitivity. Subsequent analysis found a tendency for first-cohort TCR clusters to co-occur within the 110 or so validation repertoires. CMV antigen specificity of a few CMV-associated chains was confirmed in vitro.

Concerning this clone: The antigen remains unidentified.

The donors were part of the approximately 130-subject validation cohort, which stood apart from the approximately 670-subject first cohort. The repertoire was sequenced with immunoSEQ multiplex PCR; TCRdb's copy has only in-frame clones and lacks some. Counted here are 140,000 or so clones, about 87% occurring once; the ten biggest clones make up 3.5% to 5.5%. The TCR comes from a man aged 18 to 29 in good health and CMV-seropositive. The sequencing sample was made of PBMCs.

The CDR3: CASSLEEAFF. CDR3 in DNA: TGTGCCAGCAGTTTAGAGGAAGCTTTCTTT. The V call is TRBV6-1, the J call TRBJ1-1, with D unresolved. The germline V gene encodes CDR1 MNHNS and CDR2 SASEGT. Between the trimmed V and J ends, which lost 5 bases and 8 bases, there was a span of 6 bases. CDR3 length: 10 residues.